This paragraph covers one T cell receptor (beta chain) sequence. The antigen is unknown. The investigators split CD4+ cells into a CD45RA+ naive subset and a CD45RA-negative memory subset. The sample belongs to a study of shared clonotypes between healthy human individuals. Study-wide results and caveats: Non-shared clonotypes showed lower generation probabilities than clonotypes common to all four donors.

TCRdb's copy holds only in-frame clones and misses some; the assay was immunoSEQ multiplex PCR. The data show about 1.5 million clones, under 99% seen once. The receptor was derived from a man under 40 in good health. The sample comprised naive CD4+ T cells sorted from blood. Subset: CD45RA+ positively selected.

The CDR3 spells CASSGQGGTIYNEQFF. The CDR3 bases are TGTGCCAGCAGCGGTCAGGGGGGGACGATCTACAATGAGCAGTTCTTC. The gene calls are TRBV9 and TRBJ2-1; D is perhaps TRBD1 or TRBD2 (7 bases each). In germline, CDR1 is SGDLS, CDR2 YYNGEE. Trimming shortened V by 3 bases and J by 3 bases, and 16 bases separated the two germline ends. The CDR3 covers 16 residues.